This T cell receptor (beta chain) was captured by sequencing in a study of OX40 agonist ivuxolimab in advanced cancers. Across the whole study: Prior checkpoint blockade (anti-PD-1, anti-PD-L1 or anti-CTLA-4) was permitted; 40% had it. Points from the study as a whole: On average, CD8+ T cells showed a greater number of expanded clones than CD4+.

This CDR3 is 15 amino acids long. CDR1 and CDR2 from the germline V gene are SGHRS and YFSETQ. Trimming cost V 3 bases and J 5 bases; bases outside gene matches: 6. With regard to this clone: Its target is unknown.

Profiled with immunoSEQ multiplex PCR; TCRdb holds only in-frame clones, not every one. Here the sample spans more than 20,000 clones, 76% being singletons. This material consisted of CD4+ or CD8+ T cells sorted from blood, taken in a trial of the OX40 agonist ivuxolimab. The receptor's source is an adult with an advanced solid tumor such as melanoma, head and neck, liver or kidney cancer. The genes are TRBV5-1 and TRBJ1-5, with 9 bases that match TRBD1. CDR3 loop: CASSYTGGADQPQHF. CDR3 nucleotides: TGCGCCAGCAGCTACACAGGGGGCGCCGATCAGCCCCAGCATTTT.